This T cell receptor (beta chain) appears in the sequencing data of a study of Ad26.COV2.S vaccination and SARS-CoV-2 variants. Study summary: Participant was drawn from the COV1001 Ad26.COV2.S trial arm. Ad26.COV2.S shots went into the muscle once or twice, 56 days apart.

V dropped 2 bases and J dropped 4 bases, with 5 bases sitting between them. Germline lookup yields CDR1 SNHLY and CDR2 FYNNEI. This CDR3 contains 12 residues. The data were produced by immunoSEQ multiplex PCR, yet TCRdb's version contains in-frame clones alone and is incomplete. The repertoire holds 350,000 to 400,000 clones, with more than 85% as singletons. The treatment denotes: some 20 received Ad26.COV2.S at low or high dose, single or two shots; 5 received placebo; per-sample allocation not given. Collection of the samples took place on day 63 after the first injection of vaccine or placebo. The genes are TRBV2 and TRBJ1-2; D ambiguous. The receptor was derived from a person aged 18 to 59 who received the Ad26.COV2.S COVID-19 vaccine or a placebo. Sample: peripheral blood, taken in a trial of Ad26.COV2.S vaccine versus placebo. CDR3 in amino acids: CASSENGYGYTF. The DNA of the CDR3 is TGTGCCAGCAGTGAAAACGGCTATGGCTACACCTTC.